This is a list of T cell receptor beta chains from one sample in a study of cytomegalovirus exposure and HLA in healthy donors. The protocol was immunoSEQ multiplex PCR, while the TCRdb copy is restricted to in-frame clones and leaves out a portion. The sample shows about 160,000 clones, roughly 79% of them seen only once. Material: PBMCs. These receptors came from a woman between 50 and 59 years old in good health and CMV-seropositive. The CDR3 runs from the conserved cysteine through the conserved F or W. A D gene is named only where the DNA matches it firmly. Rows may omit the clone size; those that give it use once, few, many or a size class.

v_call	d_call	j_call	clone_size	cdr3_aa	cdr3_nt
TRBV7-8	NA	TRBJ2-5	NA	CASSRPLGGFETQYF	TGTGCCAGCAGCCGGCCCCTAGGGGGTTTTGAGACCCAGTACTTC
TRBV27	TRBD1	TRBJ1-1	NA	CASRGTVNTEAFF	TGTGCCAGCAGGGGGACAGTGAACACTGAAGCTTTCTTT
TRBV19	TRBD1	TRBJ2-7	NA	CASSMGTGLYEQYF	TGTGCCAGTAGTATGGGGACAGGGCTCTACGAGCAGTACTTC
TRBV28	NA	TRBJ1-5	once	CASNEAGINQPQHF	TGTGCCAGCAATGAGGCGGGGATCAATCAGCCCCAGCATTTT
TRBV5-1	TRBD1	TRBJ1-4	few	CASSPGQGGEKLFF	TGCGCCAGCAGTCCGGGACAGGGAGGTGAAAAACTGTTTTTT
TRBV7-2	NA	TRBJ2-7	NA	CASSLGPGIYEQYF	TGTGCCAGCAGCTTAGGCCCAGGAATCTACGAGCAGTACTTC
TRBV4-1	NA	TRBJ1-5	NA	CASSQWYSYSNQPQHF	TGCGCCAGCAGCCAATGGTACAGCTATAGCAATCAGCCCCAGCATTTT
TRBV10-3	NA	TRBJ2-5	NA	CAIKSSRGAETQYF	TGTGCCATCAAATCCTCTCGGGGAGCAGAGACCCAGTACTTC
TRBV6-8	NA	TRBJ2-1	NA	CASHLRAFPYNEQFF	TGTGCCAGTCATTTGCGGGCCTTCCCGTACAATGAGCAGTTCTTC
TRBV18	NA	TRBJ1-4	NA	CASSPRGDEKLFF	TGTGCCAGCTCACCACGGGGAGATGAAAAACTGTTTTTT
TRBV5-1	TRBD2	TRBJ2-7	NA	CASSPQTSGGAFSYEQYF	TGCGCCAGCAGCCCCCAGACTAGCGGGGGGGCCTTTTCCTACGAGCAGTACTTC
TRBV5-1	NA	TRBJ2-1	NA	CASSGKVGGAGNEQFF	TGCGCCAGCAGCGGAAAAGTGGGGGGGGCGGGGAATGAGCAGTTCTTC
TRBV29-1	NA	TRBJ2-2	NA	CSVGQNTGELFF	TGCAGCGTTGGACAGAACACCGGGGAGCTGTTTTTT
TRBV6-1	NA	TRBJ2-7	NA	CASSEVRSSYEQYF	TGTGCCAGCAGTGAAGTTAGGAGCTCCTACGAGCAGTACTTC
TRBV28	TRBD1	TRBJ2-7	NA	CASSRLGQGTDEQYF	TGTGCCAGCAGTCGCTTGGGACAGGGGACGGACGAGCAGTACTTC
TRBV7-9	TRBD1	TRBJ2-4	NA	CASSSLGQGIQYF	TGTGCCAGCAGCTCCCTCGGACAGGGCATTCAGTACTTC
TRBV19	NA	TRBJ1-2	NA	CASSLQANYGYTF	TGTGCCAGTAGCCTACAGGCTAACTATGGCTACACCTTC